The clone carrying this TCR beta chain was observed a handful of times. Its antigen remains unidentified. Germline CDR1 and CDR2: MNHEY and SVGAGI. V lost 6 bases, J lost 10 bases, and 7 bases stayed unmatched. The CDR3 sequence is 12 residues long. The sample comes from a study of cytomegalovirus exposure and HLA in healthy donors. Whole-study results and caveats: Researchers catalogued about 150 TCR beta chains as cytomegalovirus-associated. Later genetic work tied a missense DCLRE1C variant to beta-chain V and J trimming. Per a prior analysis, the majority of TCR beta V segments were productive roughly 87% or roughly 30% of the time. One later analysis reportedly identified an Asian-associated ancestry cluster that showed fewer N-insertions than the approximately 700-donor mean.

The PCR employed 60 Vbeta primers together with 13 Jbeta primers. TCRdb's table, derived via immunoSEQ multiplex PCR, lists solely in-frame clones and lacks some. The sample consists of about 140,000 clones, around 79% of them appearing once. Sequenced sample: PBMCs. The source is a young man in good health and CMV-seronegative. This rearrangement joins TRBV6-5 to TRBJ1-2, with 8 bases lining up with TRBD1. CDR3 loop: CASSRDRIVYTF. The CDR3 region has the DNA TGTGCCAGCAGCCGGGACAGGATCGTCTACACCTTC.